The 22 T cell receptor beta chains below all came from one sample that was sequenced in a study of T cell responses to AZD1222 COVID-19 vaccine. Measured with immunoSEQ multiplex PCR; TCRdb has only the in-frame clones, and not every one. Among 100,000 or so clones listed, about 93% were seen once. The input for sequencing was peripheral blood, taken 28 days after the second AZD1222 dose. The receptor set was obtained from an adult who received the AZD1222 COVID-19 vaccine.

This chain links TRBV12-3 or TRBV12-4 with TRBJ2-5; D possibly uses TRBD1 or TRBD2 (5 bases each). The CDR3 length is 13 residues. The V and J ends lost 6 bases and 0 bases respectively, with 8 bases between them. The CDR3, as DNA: TGTGCCAGCAGCCAGGGACACCAAGAGACCCAGTACTTC. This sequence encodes CASSQGHQETQYF.

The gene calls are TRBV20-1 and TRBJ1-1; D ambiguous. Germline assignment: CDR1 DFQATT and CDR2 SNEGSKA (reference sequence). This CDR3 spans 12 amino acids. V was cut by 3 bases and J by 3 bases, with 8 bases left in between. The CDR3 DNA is TGCAGTGCTAGTAGTTTGGACACTGAAGCTTTCTTT. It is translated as CSASSLDTEAFF.

The CDR3 loop reads CASSPRQGLVNSPLHF. CDR3 DNA: TGTGCCAGCAGCCCGAGACAGGGGCTAGTTAATTCACCCCTCCACTTT. The chain links TRBV7-2 to TRBJ1-6; TRBD1 aligns across 8 bases. After removal of 5 bases from V and 6 bases from J, the junction contained 9 bases not matched to a gene. Germline V lookup: CDR1 SGHTA, CDR2 FQGNSA. This CDR3 has 16 amino acids.

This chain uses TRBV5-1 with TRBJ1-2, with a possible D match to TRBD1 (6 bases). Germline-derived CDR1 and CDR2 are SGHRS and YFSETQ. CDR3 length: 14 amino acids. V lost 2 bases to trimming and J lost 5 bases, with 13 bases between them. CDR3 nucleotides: TGCGCCAGCAGCTTAAGGGCAGGGACATATGGCTACACCTTC. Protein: CASSLRAGTYGYTF.

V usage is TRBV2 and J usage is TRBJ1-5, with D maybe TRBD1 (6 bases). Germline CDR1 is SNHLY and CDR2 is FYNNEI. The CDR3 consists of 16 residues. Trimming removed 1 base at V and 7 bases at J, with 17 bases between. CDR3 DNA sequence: TGTGCCAGCAGTGAAGGGCAGGGGCCCTCCAAGCAGCCCCAGCATTTT. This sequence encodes CASSEGQGPSKQPQHF.

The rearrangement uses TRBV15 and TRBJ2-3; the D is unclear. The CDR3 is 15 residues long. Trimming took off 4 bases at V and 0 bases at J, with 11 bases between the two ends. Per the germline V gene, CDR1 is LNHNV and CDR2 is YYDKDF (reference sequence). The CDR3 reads CATSKRDTSTDTQYF. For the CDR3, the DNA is TGTGCCACCAGCAAACGAGACACGAGCACAGATACGCAGTATTTT. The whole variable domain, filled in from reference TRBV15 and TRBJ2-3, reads DAMVIQNPRYQVTQFGKPVTLSCSQTLNHNVMYWYQQKSSQAPKLLFHYYDKDFNNEADTPDNFQSRRPNTSFCFLDIRSPGLGDTAMYLCATSKRDTSTDTQYFGPGTRLTVL.

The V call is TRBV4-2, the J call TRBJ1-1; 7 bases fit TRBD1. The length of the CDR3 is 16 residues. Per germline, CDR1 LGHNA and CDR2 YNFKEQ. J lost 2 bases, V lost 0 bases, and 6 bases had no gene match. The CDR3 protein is CASSQEPGGYNTEAFF. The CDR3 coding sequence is TGTGCCAGCAGCCAAGAGCCAGGGGGTTATAACACTGAAGCTTTCTTT.

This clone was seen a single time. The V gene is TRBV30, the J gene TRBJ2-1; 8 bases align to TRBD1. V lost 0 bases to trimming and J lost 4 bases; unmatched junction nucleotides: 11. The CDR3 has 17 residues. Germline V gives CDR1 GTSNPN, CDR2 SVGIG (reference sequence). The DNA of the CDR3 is TGTGCCTGGAGTGTAGCCTACAGGGGGACACTTTACAATGAGCAGTTCTTC. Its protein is CAWSVAYRGTLYNEQFF.

CDR3 in amino acids: CATSGAGTSVATNEKLFF. CDR3 nucleotides: TGTGCCACCAGCGGAGCCGGGACATCTGTTGCAACTAATGAAAAACTGTTTTTT. The chain carries TRBV15 and TRBJ1-4, with a possible D match to TRBD1 (6 bases). Germline V gives CDR1 LNHNV, CDR2 YYDKDF (reference sequence). The V and J ends lost 5 bases and 0 bases respectively, with 19 bases between them. The CDR3 has 18 residues.

The CDR3 loop reads CAWSVGGAEKLFF. CDR3 sequence (DNA): TGTGCCTGGAGTGTCGGGGGGGCTGAAAAACTGTTTTTT. The V and J genes are TRBV30 and TRBJ1-4, with D perhaps matching TRBD1 (6 bases). V lost 0 bases, J lost 7 bases, and 9 bases lay in between. The CDR3 spans 13 residues. CDR1 is GTSNPN, CDR2 SVGIG, per germline (reference sequence).

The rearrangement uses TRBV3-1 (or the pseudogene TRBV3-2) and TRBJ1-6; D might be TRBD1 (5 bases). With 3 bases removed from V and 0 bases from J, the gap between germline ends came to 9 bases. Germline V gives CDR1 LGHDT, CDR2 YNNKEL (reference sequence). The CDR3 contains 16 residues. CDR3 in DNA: TGTGCCAGCAGCCACGCAGGGCTCTCCTATAATTCACCCCTCCACTTT. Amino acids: CASSHAGLSYNSPLHF.

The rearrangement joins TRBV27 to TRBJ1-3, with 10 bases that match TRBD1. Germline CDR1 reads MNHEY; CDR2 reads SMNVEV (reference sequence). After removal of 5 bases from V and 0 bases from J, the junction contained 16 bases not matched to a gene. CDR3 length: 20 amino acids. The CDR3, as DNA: TGTGCCAGCAGTCCCTACTCGGGACAGGGGCGACTTTACTCTGGAAACACCATATATTTT. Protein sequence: CASSPYSGQGRLYSGNTIYF.

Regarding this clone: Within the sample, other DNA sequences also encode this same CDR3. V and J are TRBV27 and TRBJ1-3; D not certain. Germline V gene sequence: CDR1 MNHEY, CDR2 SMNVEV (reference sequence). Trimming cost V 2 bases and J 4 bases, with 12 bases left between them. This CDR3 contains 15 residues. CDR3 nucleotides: TGTGCCAGCAGTTTAGGTCCACAAGGAGGAAACACCATATATTTT. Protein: CASSLGPQGGNTIYF.

The CDR3 DNA follows: TGCAGCGTTGATAGGGGGGGATCGGACTATGGCTACACCTTC. It codes for CSVDRGGSDYGYTF. V is TRBV29-1 and J is TRBJ1-2; D is perhaps TRBD1 (6 bases). The CDR3 spans 14 residues. The germline V gene encodes CDR1 SQVTM and CDR2 ANQGSEA. Between the trimmed V and J ends, which lost 3 bases and 3 bases, there was a span of 14 bases.

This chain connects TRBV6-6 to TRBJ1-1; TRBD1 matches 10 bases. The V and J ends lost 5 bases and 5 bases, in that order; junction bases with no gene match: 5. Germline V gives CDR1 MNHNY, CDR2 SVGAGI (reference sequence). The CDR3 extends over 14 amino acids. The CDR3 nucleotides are TGTGCCAGCAGTAGGGGGACAGGGGTAACTGAAGCTTTCTTT. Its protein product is CASSRGTGVTEAFF.

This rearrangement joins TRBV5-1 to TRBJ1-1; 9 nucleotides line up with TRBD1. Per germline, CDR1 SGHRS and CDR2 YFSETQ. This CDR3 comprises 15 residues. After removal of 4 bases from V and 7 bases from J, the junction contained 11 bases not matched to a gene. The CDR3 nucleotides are TGCGCCAGCAGCACAACCGGGACAGGGATTGGTGAAGCTTTCTTT. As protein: CASSTTGTGIGEAFF.

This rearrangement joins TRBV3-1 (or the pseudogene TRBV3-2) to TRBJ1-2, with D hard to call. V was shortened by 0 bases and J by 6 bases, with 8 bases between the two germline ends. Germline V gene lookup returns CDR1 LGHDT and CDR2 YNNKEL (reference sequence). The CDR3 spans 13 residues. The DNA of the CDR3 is TGTGCCAGCAGCCAAGATAACAGTGATGGCTACACCTTC. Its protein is CASSQDNSDGYTF.

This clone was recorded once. CDR3 sequence: CASSIGPDTQYF. CDR3 nucleotide sequence: TGTGCCAGTAGTATCGGGCCAGATACGCAGTATTTT. The rearrangement joins TRBV19 to TRBJ2-3; D remains ambiguous. Trimming cost V 3 bases and J 4 bases, with 5 bases left between them. The CDR3 is made up of 12 amino acids. The V gene's germline CDR1 is LNHDA and CDR2 SQIVND (reference sequence). Using reference TRBV19 and TRBJ2-3 for the parts outside the CDR3, the full variable domain is DGGITQSPKYLFRKEGQNVTLSCEQNLNHDAMYWYRQDPGQGLRLIYYSQIVNDFQKGDIAEGYSVSREKKESFPLTVTSAQKNPTAFYLCASSIGPDTQYFGPGTRLTVL.

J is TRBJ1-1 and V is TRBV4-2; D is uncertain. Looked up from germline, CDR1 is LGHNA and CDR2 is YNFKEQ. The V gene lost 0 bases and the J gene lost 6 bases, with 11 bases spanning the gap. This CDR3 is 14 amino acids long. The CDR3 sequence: CASSQEEGEAEAFF. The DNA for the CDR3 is TGTGCCAGCAGCCAAGAGGAGGGAGAAGCTGAAGCTTTCTTT.

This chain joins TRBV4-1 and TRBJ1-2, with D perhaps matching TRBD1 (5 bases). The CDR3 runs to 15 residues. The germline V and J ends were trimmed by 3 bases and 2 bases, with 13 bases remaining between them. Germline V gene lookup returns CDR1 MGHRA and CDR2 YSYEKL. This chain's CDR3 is CASSQGGSSNYGYTF. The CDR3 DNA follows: TGCGCCAGCAGCCAGGGGGGGAGCAGCAACTATGGCTACACCTTC.

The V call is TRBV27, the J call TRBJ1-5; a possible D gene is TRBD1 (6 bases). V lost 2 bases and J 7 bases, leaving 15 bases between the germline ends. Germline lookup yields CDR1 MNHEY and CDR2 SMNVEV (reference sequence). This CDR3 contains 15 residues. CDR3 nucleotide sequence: TGTGCCAGCAGTTTAGGGGGCAGGGATGTCCAGCCCCAGCATTTT. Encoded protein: CASSLGGRDVQPQHF.

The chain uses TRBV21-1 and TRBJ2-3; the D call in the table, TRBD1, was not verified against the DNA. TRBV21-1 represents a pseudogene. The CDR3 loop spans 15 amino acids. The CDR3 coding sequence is TGTGCCAGCAGCACCCGACAGGTGAGCACAGATACGCAGTATTTT. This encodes CASSTRQVSTDTQYF.